Each of the 23 T cell receptor beta chains below was sequenced from the same sample in a study of shared clonotypes between healthy human individuals. Cells designated naive CD8 were CD45RO-negative and were positively selected for CCR7, with terminally differentiated effector memory CD45RA+ cells excluded. Sequenced by immunoSEQ multiplex PCR; TCRdb stores in-frame clones only, minus some. The table shows 2 million to 2.5 million clones, with about 95% occurring only once. Sequencing was carried out using naive CD8+ T cells sorted from blood. The source is a man aged 18 to 30 in good health.

The CDR3 nucleotides read TGTGCCAGCAGCCCCCCCTCGGGGTACGAGCAGTACTTC. This gives the protein CASSPPSGYEQYF. The chain combines TRBV5-6 with TRBJ2-7; the D gene is possibly TRBD2 (5 bases). This CDR3 has 13 amino acids. Germline-derived CDR1 and CDR2 are SGHDT and YYEEEE. Trimming shortened V by 4 bases and J by 4 bases, and 12 bases separated the two germline ends.

V usage is TRBV30 and J usage is TRBJ2-3, with 10 bases aligning to TRBD2. Germline-derived CDR1 and CDR2 are GTSNPN and SVGIG (reference sequence). Losses at the gene ends were 2 bases for V and 8 bases for J; bases not matched to a gene: 10. CDR3 size: 15 residues. The CDR3: CAWSITSGAPVTQYF. CDR3 nucleotides: TGTGCCTGGAGTATTACTAGCGGGGCCCCAGTTACGCAGTATTTT.

The table lists this clone with a count of one. The chain uses TRBV10-3 and TRBJ1-1; TRBD1 matches 7 bases. This CDR3 has 14 amino acids. V shed 6 bases, J shed 0 bases, and the junction held 4 bases outside the gene matches. The germline V gene has CDR1 ENHRY and CDR2 SYGVKD. The CDR3 bases are TGTGCCATCAGCCGGGACAGCGTGAACACTGAAGCTTTCTTT. Its translation is CAISRDSVNTEAFF.

The V and J genes are TRBV5-1 and TRBJ1-1, with 10 bases identical to TRBD1. Per the germline V gene, CDR1 is SGHRS and CDR2 is YFSETQ. CDR3 length: 15 residues. V was clipped by 5 bases and J by 2 bases; unmatched bases: 6. CDR3 bases: TGCGCCAGCAGGCCCGGGACAGGGGACAACACTGAAGCTTTCTTT. It encodes CASRPGTGDNTEAFF.

CDR3 sequence reads: CASSFGTRGVEQFF. The DNA for the CDR3 is TGTGCCAGCAGCTTCGGGACCAGAGGTGTTGAGCAGTTCTTC. The rearrangement joins TRBV5-6 to TRBJ2-1; the D gene could be TRBD1 or TRBD2 (5 bases each). This CDR3 is 14 amino acids long. CDR1 and CDR2 from the germline V gene are SGHDT and YYEEEE. V lost 2 bases and J lost 9, with 15 bases in between.

This clone was detected only once. The chain links TRBV4-1 to TRBJ1-1; D unresolved. Germline V gene lookup returns CDR1 MGHRA and CDR2 YSYEKL. Trimming left V 4 bases short and J 4 bases short, with 13 bases between. The CDR3 loop spans 14 amino acids. CDR3 DNA: TGCGCCAGCAGCCTGGTCGGGCTGGGCACTGAAGCTTTCTTT. Protein: CASSLVGLGTEAFF.

The chain combines TRBV11-2 with TRBJ2-7; D ambiguous. CDR1 SGHAT and CDR2 FQNNGV come from the germline V gene. This CDR3 spans 13 amino acids. The V end lost 5 bases, the J end lost 0 bases, and 8 bases lay between the germline ends. CDR3 loop: CASSREGSYEQYF. The DNA for the CDR3 is TGTGCCAGCAGCCGTGAAGGCTCCTACGAGCAGTACTTC.

This chain links TRBV7-9 with TRBJ1-5; D may be TRBD1 (5 bases). The V and J ends lost 4 bases and 0 bases respectively, with 13 bases between them. This CDR3 is 16 amino acids long. Germline CDR1 SEHNR, CDR2 FQNEAQ (reference sequence). CDR3 residues: CASSSNSGHSNQPQHF. In DNA, the CDR3 is TGTGCCAGCAGCTCGAACAGTGGACATAGCAATCAGCCCCAGCATTTT.

This sequence joins TRBV10-2 and TRBJ2-1; 9 bases are shared with TRBD2. J lost 7 bases, V lost 0 bases, and 4 bases had no gene match. The CDR3 is 15 residues long. Germline V gene sequence: CDR1 WSHSY, CDR2 SAAADI. The CDR3 spells CASSESKGLANEQFF. The DNA of the CDR3 is TGCGCCAGCAGTGAGTCTAAGGGACTAGCAAATGAGCAGTTCTTC.

This clone occurred once. The V call is TRBV6-5, the J call TRBJ1-1; 8 bases fit TRBD1. The CDR3 extends over 14 amino acids. The germline V gene has CDR1 MNHEY and CDR2 SVGAGI. V dropped 3 bases and J dropped 5; count of bases not matched to a gene: 5. CDR3 nucleotide sequence: TGTGCCAGCAGTTATGACAGGGGCGGGACTGAAGCTTTCTTT. Amino acids: CASSYDRGGTEAFF.

This clone showed up just once. The chain carries TRBV7-6 and TRBJ2-7; TRBD2 aligns across 8 bases. The V gene's germline CDR1 is SGHVS and CDR2 FNYEAQ. V shed 1 base and J 3 bases; nucleotides not matched to a gene: 5. This CDR3 region has 15 residues. Here the CDR3 reads CASSLGAGAGYEQYF. The CDR3 nucleotides read TGTGCCAGCAGCTTAGGAGCGGGAGCGGGCTACGAGCAGTACTTC.

This clone was counted once. This chain uses TRBV30 with TRBJ2-1; D is uncertain. Germline lookup yields CDR1 GTSNPN and CDR2 SVGIG (reference sequence). The V gene lost 1 base and the J gene lost 8 bases, with 9 bases spanning the gap. The CDR3 has 12 amino acids. The CDR3 DNA reads as TGTGCCTGGAGTGACAATCACGATGAGCAGTTCTTC. This translates into CAWSDNHDEQFF.

V is TRBV7-6 and J is TRBJ2-1; TRBD2 aligns across 8 bases. V lost 5 bases and J lost 5; bases outside the gene matches: 8. Germline V gene data show CDR1 as SGHVS and CDR2 as FNYEAQ. The CDR3 consists of 15 residues. CDR3 nucleotides: TGTGCCAGCAGCGTCACTAGCGGTCCTAACAATGAGCAGTTCTTC. It yields the protein CASSVTSGPNNEQFF. The full variable domain, with the rest looked up from reference TRBV7-6 and TRBJ2-1, is GAGVSQSPRYKVTKRGQDVALRCDPISGHVSLYWYRQALGQGPEFLTYFNYEAQQDKSGLPNDRFSAERPEGSISTLTIQRTEQRDSAMYRCASSVTSGPNNEQFFGPGTRLTVL.

The chain carries TRBV28 and TRBJ1-2; a weak D match, TRBD1 (5 bases). Trimming pared 5 bases from V and 4 bases from J, leaving 17 bases between. CDR1 and CDR2 from the germline V gene are MDHEN and SYDVKM. This CDR3 has 15 residues. The CDR3 sequence is CASSTDSETGYGYTF. CDR3 DNA sequence: TGTGCCAGCAGTACCGACAGCGAAACAGGCTATGGCTACACCTTC.

The chain employs TRBV13 and TRBJ2-1; 7 positions agree with TRBD2. The CDR3 contains 14 residues. V shed 2 bases, J shed 6 bases, and the junction held 4 bases outside the gene matches. Germline V gene sequence: CDR1 PRHDT, CDR2 FYEKMQ (reference sequence). DNA for the CDR3: TGTGCCAGCAGCTTATCAGCGGGGATCAATGAGCAGTTCTTC. Protein sequence: CASSLSAGINEQFF.

The CDR3 nucleotides are TGTGCCAGCAGATCCTTGGGCACCGGGGAGCTGTTTTTT. Translated: CASRSLGTGELFF. The chain employs TRBV6-5 and TRBJ2-2; D remains unclear. CDR1 MNHEY and CDR2 SVGAGI come from the germline V gene. CDR3 length equals 13 residues. V shed 6 bases and J shed 4 bases, with 9 bases lying between them.

This rearrangement joins TRBV6-5 to TRBJ2-1, with a tentative D call TRBD1 (5 bases). The CDR3 loop spans 15 amino acids. Germline loops: CDR1 MNHEY, CDR2 SVGAGI. The germline V and J ends were trimmed by 8 bases and 1 base, with 15 bases remaining between them. CDR3 bases: TGTGCCAGCTCGCCGGGCAGGGCGTCCTACAATGAGCAGTTCTTC. Translated: CASSPGRASYNEQFF.

The V and J genes are TRBV9 and TRBJ2-1, with 8 bases that match TRBD2. Trimming removed 4 bases from V and 4 bases from J; junction bases left unmatched: 1. The CDR3 contains 13 residues. Looked up from germline, CDR1 is SGDLS and CDR2 is YYNGEE. CDR3 region: CASSLAGYNEQFF. CDR3 nucleotide sequence: TGTGCCAGCAGCTTAGCGGGATACAATGAGCAGTTCTTC.

V and J are TRBV19 and TRBJ1-6; 7 positions agree with TRBD1. This CDR3 is built from 15 residues. CDR1 and CDR2 from the germline V gene are LNHDA and SQIVND (reference sequence). Trimming took 6 bases from V and 4 from J; bases not matched to a gene: 6. CDR3 sequence: CASRHGTVYNSPLHF. The CDR3 DNA is TGTGCCAGTAGGCACGGGACAGTGTATAATTCACCCCTCCACTTT.

The rearrangement uses TRBV5-7 and TRBJ1-2, with D maybe TRBD1 (6 bases). TRBV5-7 is an ORF, and what it does is uncertain. Deletions cut 7 bases from V and 3 bases from J, with 25 bases between. CDR3 length: 17 amino acids. The chain's CDR3 is CASLPGGQGPADYGYTF. For the CDR3, the DNA is TGTGCCAGCCTCCCCGGGGGCCAGGGACCCGCCGACTATGGCTACACCTTC.

This clone occurred once. This sequence joins TRBV5-1 and TRBJ2-1; D possibly corresponds to TRBD2 (5 bases). Between the trimmed V and J ends, which lost 7 bases and 0 bases, there was a span of 17 bases. Germline V lookup: CDR1 SGHRS, CDR2 YFSETQ. This CDR3 region has 16 residues. The CDR3, as DNA: TGCGCCAGCGGATACCAGCGGTACAGCTCCTACAATGAGCAGTTCTTC. Protein product: CASGYQRYSSYNEQFF. Filled out from reference TRBV5-1 and TRBJ2-1, the complete variable domain reads KAGVTQTPRYLIKTRGQQVTLSCSPISGHRSVSWYQQTPGQGLQFLFEYFSETQRNKGNFPGRFSGRQFSNSRSEMNVSTLELGDSALYLCASGYQRYSSYNEQFFGPGTRLTVL.

The V gene is TRBV4-3, the J gene TRBJ2-2; possibly TRBD1 for D (6 bases). This CDR3 comprises 17 residues. V was clipped by 1 base and J by 2 bases, with 14 bases between them. Germline V gene lookup returns CDR1 LGHNA and CDR2 YSLEER. CDR3 bases: TGCGCCAGCAGCCAAGCTAGGGGGACACTCAACACCGGGGAGCTGTTTTTT. Translating it yields CASSQARGTLNTGELFF.

The gene calls are TRBV5-6 and TRBJ2-7; maybe TRBD1 (5 bases). Germline V gives CDR1 SGHDT, CDR2 YYEEEE. V shed 1 base and J shed 2 bases, with 10 bases lying between them. The CDR3 is 14 amino acids. CDR3 DNA: TGTGCCAGCAGCTTGTCCGGACAAACCTACGAGCAGTACTTC. It is translated as CASSLSGQTYEQYF.